Presented here are 9 T cell receptor beta chains from one specimen sequenced in a study of blood T cell repertoires in COVID-19. TCRdb's table, derived via immunoSEQ multiplex PCR, lists solely in-frame clones and lacks some. This table holds just over 75,000 clones, roughly 85% found once. Sample: peripheral blood. The source is a woman at least 80 years old with active or convalescent COVID-19.

The gene calls are TRBV29-1 and TRBJ2-3, with D possibly matching TRBD2 (6 bases). V shed 6 bases and J shed 4 bases, with 23 bases lying between them. The CDR3 contains 16 residues. CDR1 and CDR2 from the germline V gene are SQVTM and ANQGSEA. Written as DNA, the CDR3 is TGCAGCGTCCTCCGACGACTAGAGATAGGTGCAGATACGCAGTATTTT. Protein sequence: CSVLRRLEIGADTQYF.

V usage is TRBV5-6 and J usage is TRBJ2-3; D is perhaps TRBD1 (6 bases). The CDR3 has 14 amino acids. CDR1 is SGHDT and CDR2 is YYEEEE in the germline V gene. V lost 4 bases and J 4 bases, leaving 13 bases between the germline ends. The CDR3 nucleotides are TGTGCCAGCAGCCCACAGGGCGCCCCAGATACGCAGTATTTT. This codes for CASSPQGAPDTQYF. The entire variable domain, with the rest obtained from reference TRBV5-6 and TRBJ2-3, is as follows: DAGVTQSPTHLIKTRGQQVTLRCSPKSGHDTVSWYQQALGQGPQFIFQYYEEEERQRGNFPDRFSGHQFPNYSSELNVNALLLGDSALYLCASSPQGAPDTQYFGPGTRLTVL.

V is TRBV4-2 and J is TRBJ2-1, with D perhaps matching TRBD1 (5 bases). V was trimmed by 4 bases and J by 5 bases, leaving 21 bases between them. In germline, CDR1 is LGHNA, CDR2 YNFKEQ. The CDR3 is 17 amino acids. CDR3 bases: TGTGCCAGCAGCCTACTCGGTCGGCGGACATCCCACAATGAGCAGTTCTTC. This gives the protein CASSLLGRRTSHNEQFF.

The chain joins TRBV28 to TRBJ1-2; tentative D call: TRBD1 (6 bases). V shed 3 bases and J shed 8 bases, with 13 bases lying between them. This CDR3 has 13 amino acids. Germline CDR1 MDHEN, CDR2 SYDVKM. CDR3 loop: CASSFQGPTGYTF. The CDR3 coding sequence is TGTGCCAGCAGTTTTCAGGGGCCAACCGGCTACACCTTC.

This rearrangement joins TRBV27 to TRBJ2-2, with D possibly being TRBD1 (6 bases). Trimming took off 2 bases at V and 5 bases at J, with 12 bases between the two ends. CDR1 and CDR2 from the germline V gene are MNHEY and SMNVEV (reference sequence). This CDR3 contains 15 residues. CDR3: CASSLRAQGTGELFF. CDR3 in DNA: TGTGCCAGCAGTTTAAGGGCTCAGGGGACCGGGGAGCTGTTTTTT.

The V call is TRBV11-2, the J call TRBJ2-1; 10 positions agree with TRBD2. Unmatched junction bases numbered 17, after V lost 3 bases and J lost 9 bases. CDR1 is SGHAT and CDR2 is FQNNGV in the germline V gene. This CDR3 region has 18 residues. As DNA, the CDR3 is TGTGCCAGCAGCTTTGATAGTTACGGAGCGGGAGGGAAAGGTGAGCAGTTCTTC. It specifies CASSFDSYGAGGKGEQFF.

The table lists this clone with a count of one. The chain has TRBV11-3 and TRBJ2-2; the match to TRBD1 covers 9 bases. With V trimmed by 5 bases and J by 5 bases, 6 bases remained unmatched. Germline CDR1 SGHNT, CDR2 YENEEA. This CDR3 is 15 amino acids long. CDR3 amino acids: CASSIGTGRTGELFF. Here the CDR3 DNA reads TGTGCCAGCAGCATCGGGACAGGGCGGACCGGGGAGCTGTTTTTT. The whole variable domain, remainder taken from reference TRBV11-3 and TRBJ2-2, is EAGVVQSPRYKIIEKKQPVAFWCNPISGHNTLYWYLQNLGQGPELLIRYENEEAVDDSQLPKDRFSAERLKGVDSTLKIQPAELGDSAVYLCASSIGTGRTGELFFGEGSRLTVL.

This clone showed up just a few times. V is TRBV4-3 and J is TRBJ1-2, with 9 bases fitting TRBD1. The germline V gene has CDR1 LGHNA and CDR2 YSLEER. With V trimmed by 4 bases and J by 4 bases, 10 bases remained unmatched. CDR3 length: 16 residues. This chain's CDR3 is CASSPTLTGGGYGYTF. The CDR3 bases are TGCGCCAGCAGCCCGACTCTTACAGGGGGCGGCTATGGCTACACCTTC.

The chain links TRBV4-2 to TRBJ1-5; D perhaps matches TRBD1 (5 bases). Germline CDR1 LGHNA, CDR2 YNFKEQ. The CDR3 extends over 16 amino acids. Deletions cut 1 base from V and 5 bases from J, with 15 bases between. In DNA form, the CDR3 reads TGTGCCAGCAGCCAAGGGGGCTTTACAGTACATCAGCCCCAGCATTTT. This sequence encodes CASSQGGFTVHQPQHF.